This T cell receptor (beta chain) was observed in a study of blood T cell repertoires in COVID-19. Study-wide background: T cells, B-cell-depleted T cells, or PBMCs supplied cDNA or gDNA.

Per the original methods: Estimated nucleated cell counts came from reference gene primer amplification. Repertoires were generated with immunoSEQ multiplex PCR, while TCRdb's copy carries only in-frame clones and drops some. V, J and clone size were drawn from that table, and D and trimming were deduced from the DNA. The top ten hold roughly 2.7% of the sample, which has tens of thousands of clones, roughly four fifths seen once. CDR1 is ENHRY, CDR2 SYGVKD, per germline. The CDR3 consists of 15 residues. V trimming: 5 bases; J trimming: 4 bases; junction bases outside the gene matches: 8. V gene TRBV10-3 combines with J gene TRBJ2-1; 7 bases are a match to TRBD1. The sequence was collected from a woman in her fifties or sixties with acute or convalescent COVID-19. Sequenced sample: peripheral blood. CDR3 region: CAISRQGEGYNEQFF. As DNA, the CDR3 is TGTGCCATCAGTCGACAGGGCGAGGGGTACAATGAGCAGTTCTTC.